What follows is one T cell receptor (beta chain) and its context. The data were obtained in a study of blood T cell repertoires in COVID-19. CDR1 is LGHDT, CDR2 YNNKEL, per germline (reference sequence). V lost 3 bases to trimming and J lost 8 bases, with 16 bases between them. The CDR3 length is 14 residues. Method: immunoSEQ multiplex PCR; TCRdb's copy keeps in-frame clones and lacks some. Here the sample spans 150,000 or so clones, 70% to 80% being singletons. This TCR was sampled from a woman aged 70-85 years with COVID-19, enrolled during active disease. Material for sequencing was peripheral blood. The J gene is TRBJ1-2, the V gene TRBV3-1 (or the pseudogene TRBV3-2); possible D gene TRBD1, 6 bases. CDR3 residues: CASSHYAGAGGYTF. DNA for the CDR3: TGTGCCAGCAGCCACTACGCGGGGGCTGGAGGCTACACCTTC.